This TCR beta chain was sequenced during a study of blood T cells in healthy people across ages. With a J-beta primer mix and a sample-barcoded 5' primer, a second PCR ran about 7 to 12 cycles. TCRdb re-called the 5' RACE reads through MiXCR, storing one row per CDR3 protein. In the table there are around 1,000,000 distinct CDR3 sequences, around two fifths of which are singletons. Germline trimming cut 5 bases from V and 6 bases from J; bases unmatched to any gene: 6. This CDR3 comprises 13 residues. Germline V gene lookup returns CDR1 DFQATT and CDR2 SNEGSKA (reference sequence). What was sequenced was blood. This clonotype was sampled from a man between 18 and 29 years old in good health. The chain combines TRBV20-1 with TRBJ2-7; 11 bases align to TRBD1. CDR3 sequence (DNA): TGCAGTGCTGGGACAGGGGGGTTAGGCGAGCAGTACTTC. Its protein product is CSAGTGGLGEQYF.